A selection of T cell receptor beta chains follows, all from one sample in a study of cytomegalovirus exposure and HLA in healthy donors. Method: immunoSEQ multiplex PCR; TCRdb's copy keeps in-frame clones and lacks some. The sample holds more than 95,000 clones, about 75% seen once. The sequenced sample was PBMCs. The receptors derive from a man aged 60-69 years in good health and CMV-seropositive. Each CDR3 is given with its conserved first and last residue.

V | CDR3
TRBV7-9 | CASGRRGNINTGELFF
TRBV10-1 | CAGRKGGGNEQFF
TRBV18 | CASSPPKAKGPYEQYF
TRBV19 | CASQAGVTEAFF
TRBV6-5 | CASSETGGEGYTF
TRBV7-9 | CASSFGTDNQPQHF
TRBV10-2 | CASRSGGADTQYF
TRBV27 | CASSLGLGPPTYEQYF
TRBV7-2 | CASSGDAGNQPQHF
TRBV7-9 | CASSSIRGYEKLFF
TRBV19 | CASSPRGGIANYGYTF
TRBV7-3 | CASSRRAAGGRETQYF
TRBV6-1 | CASSPREGEDEKLFF
TRBV6-1 | CASSVGGGTEAFF
TRBV28 | CASSTPRGGRAGGELFF
TRBV10-1 | CASRQGPTGELFF
TRBV6-1 | CASSRTGNRETQYF
TRBV29-1 | CSVEVWSQGNYGYTF
TRBV7-9 | CASSFGDRVYGYTF
TRBV4-3 | CASSQDRTDTQYF
TRBV5-1 | CASSLVVGGRQETQYF
TRBV28 | CASSLLRRGAYNEQFF
TRBV7-9 | CASSSAYEQYF
TRBV19 | CASTPQGAGETQYF
TRBV30 | CAWTELTGTGELFF
TRBV7-2 | CASSPQAGSQETQYF
TRBV5-4 | CASSQERPGTGDYGYTF
TRBV6-5 | CASSYREGLSYEQYF
TRBV5-4 | CASSPGTLNTEAFF
TRBV6-1 | CASSEERGGFKRNTEAFF
TRBV2 | CASSETGQYNEQFF
TRBV5-1 | CASSFSGGATDTQYF
TRBV25-1 | CASTAGRVSNQPQHF
TRBV5-5 | CASRRGTYNEQFF
TRBV15 | CATSRGGQGNSEQYF
TRBV20-1 | CSARGGEKLFF